This entry is about one TCR beta chain. Its antigen is undetermined. CDR3 size: 14 residues. Looked up from germline, CDR1 is LGHNA and CDR2 is YSLEER. V dropped 5 bases and J dropped 0 bases, with 8 bases sitting between them. These data are taken from a study of cytomegalovirus exposure and HLA in healthy donors. Study-level findings and limits: An ancestry cluster, one associated with Asian ancestry, reportedly showed fewer N-insertions than the approximately 670-donor mean in a later analysis. A missense DCLRE1C variant was associated with V- and J-gene trimming of TCR beta chains in a later analysis, and an independent cohort replicated the association.

PCR employed 60 Vbeta and 13 Jbeta primers. The data were produced by immunoSEQ multiplex PCR, yet TCRdb's version contains in-frame clones alone and is incomplete. The data contain more than 150,000 clones, about 82% of them singletons. The gene calls are TRBV4-3 and TRBJ1-5; D may be TRBD1 (5 bases). The receptor was derived from a woman aged 25 to 39 in good health and CMV-seronegative. Sequenced material: PBMCs. This CDR3 is CASSSQVSNQPQHF. In DNA, the CDR3 is TGCGCCAGCAGCTCACAGGTTAGCAATCAGCCCCAGCATTTT.